Listed here are 4 T cell receptor beta chains from one sample, sequenced in a study of patients with pleural tuberculosis. One entry per CDR3 protein, called by TCRdb with MiXCR from the reads. Of 40,000 to 55,000 distinct CDR3 sequences listed, about 7.3% are singletons. The source is a human donor with pleural tuberculosis.

This clonotype was observed many times. V usage is TRBV25-1 and J usage is TRBJ2-3, with a possible D match to TRBD1 (6 bases). Trimming shortened V by 1 base and J by 0 bases, and 8 bases separated the two germline ends. The CDR3 consists of 15 residues. Germline values: CDR1 MGHDK, CDR2 SYGVNS. DNA of the CDR3: TGTGCCAGCAGTGAATGGGGGCGAAGCACAGATACGCAGTATTTT. The encoded protein is CASSEWGRSTDTQYF.

This clonotype was seen repeatedly, ten times or more. The chain has TRBV12-3 or TRBV12-4 and TRBJ2-1; D may be TRBD2 (7 bases). V shed 3 bases and J shed 6 bases, with 12 bases lying between them. This CDR3 contains 14 residues. DNA of the CDR3: TGTGCCAGCAGTTTGAGGGAGGGGGGCAATGAGCAGTTCTTC. Translation gives CASSLREGGNEQFF.

This clonotype has a count of ten or more. This rearrangement joins TRBV6-1 to TRBJ2-5; no clear D. CDR1 is MNHNS and CDR2 is SASEGT in the germline V gene. The CDR3 is made up of 11 amino acids. V dropped 6 bases and J dropped 1 base, with 3 bases sitting between them. The CDR3 region is CASRRQETQYF. The DNA for the CDR3 is TGTGCCAGCAGGCGCCAAGAGACCCAGTACTTC.

The table lists this clonotype with many counts. This sequence joins TRBV19 and TRBJ1-1; no firm D call. CDR1 is LNHDA, CDR2 SQIVND, per germline (reference sequence). This CDR3 has 11 residues. V lost 3 bases, J lost 4 bases, and 3 bases lay in between. The CDR3 sequence is CASSMGTEAFF. In DNA, the CDR3 is TGTGCCAGTAGTATGGGCACTGAAGCTTTCTTT.